The 25 T cell receptor beta chains below come from one sample, sequenced in a study of shared clonotypes between healthy human individuals. The naive CD8 fraction comprised CD45RO-negative cells positively selected for CCR7 and excluded terminally differentiated effector memory CD45RA+ cells. Method: immunoSEQ multiplex PCR; TCRdb's copy keeps in-frame clones and lacks some. This table has around 2,100,000 clones, approximately 94% appearing once. Sample: naive CD8+ T cells sorted from blood. These receptors were taken from a man between 18 and 35 years old in good health.

V and J are TRBV28 and TRBJ1-4; D might be TRBD1 (5 bases). The CDR3 extends over 15 amino acids. Germline loops: CDR1 MDHEN, CDR2 SYDVKM. V lost 4 bases to trimming and J lost 0 bases, with 9 bases between them. CDR3 loop: CASSSGTTTNEKLFF. CDR3 sequence (DNA): TGTGCCAGCAGTTCAGGGACCACAACTAATGAAAAACTGTTTTTT.

Turning to this clone: A junction boundary mismatches the germline segment, possibly from a read error. The chain combines TRBV28 with TRBJ2-5, with TRBD1 matching 9 bases. The CDR3 spans 14 residues. Germline CDR1 is MDHEN and CDR2 is SYDVKM. The CDR3 coding sequence is TGTACCAGCAGTGACACAGGGGGCGTTGAGACCCAGTACTTC. Encoded protein: CTSSDTGGVETQYF.

Remarks on this clone: This sample includes further DNA sequences coding for the same CDR3. The chain employs TRBV5-4 and TRBJ2-3; TRBD2 matches at 11 bases. Germline CDR1 and CDR2: SGHNT and YYREEE (reference sequence). This CDR3 is 15 amino acids long. V dropped 0 bases and J dropped 3; count of bases not matched to a gene: 0. DNA for the CDR3: TGTGCCAGCAGCTTGGGACTAGCGGGAACAGATACGCAGTATTTT. It is translated as CASSLGLAGTDTQYF.

The J gene is TRBJ1-3, the V gene TRBV4-1, with unresolved D. The V gene's germline CDR1 is MGHRA and CDR2 YSYEKL. The CDR3 is 15 amino acids. V was clipped by 1 base and J by 4 bases, with 11 bases between them. The CDR3 DNA reads as TGCGCCAGCAGCCAAGCCGCACCGACGGGAAACACCATATATTTT. It yields the protein CASSQAAPTGNTIYF.

This clone has a single count. The chain uses TRBV5-6 and TRBJ2-5; D is undetermined. Trimming stripped 0 bases from V and 5 bases from J, with 8 bases between. The CDR3 is made up of 13 amino acids. Per germline, CDR1 SGHDT and CDR2 YYEEEE. The CDR3 reads CASSLDMSETQYF. The CDR3 DNA follows: TGTGCCAGCAGCTTGGATATGAGCGAGACCCAGTACTTC.

This clone has a handful of counts. This sample also contains other DNA sequences that code for the same CDR3. This chain links TRBV4-1 with TRBJ1-1; D unresolved. Germline V gene sequence: CDR1 MGHRA, CDR2 YSYEKL. The ends were cut back, 1 base at V and 2 bases at J, with 8 bases in the middle. The CDR3 runs to 14 residues. The CDR3 region is CASSQVGENTEAFF. DNA of the CDR3: TGCGCCAGCAGCCAAGTGGGCGAAAACACTGAAGCTTTCTTT.

The chain carries TRBV2 and TRBJ1-5; perhaps TRBD1 as D (6 bases). Deletions cut 3 bases from V and 9 bases from J, with 15 bases between. The germline V gene encodes CDR1 SNHLY and CDR2 FYNNEI. The CDR3 spans 14 residues. The CDR3, as DNA: TGTGCCAGCAGTGAGGAACAGGGAAGGTGGCCCCAGCATTTT. Its protein is CASSEEQGRWPQHF.

This clone was seen once. This chain connects TRBV7-9 to TRBJ2-3; D uncertain. Trimming took off 10 bases at V and 3 bases at J, with 8 bases between the two ends. The germline gives CDR1 SEHNR, CDR2 FQNEAQ (reference sequence). The CDR3 covers 11 residues. CDR3 sequence (DNA): TGTGCCATCGAAGGAACAGATACGCAGTATTTT. It encodes CAIEGTDTQYF.

The V call is TRBV5-1, the J call TRBJ1-2; TRBD1 matches at 7 bases. Looked up from germline, CDR1 is SGHRS and CDR2 is YFSETQ. V trimming: 0 bases; J trimming: 7 bases; junction bases outside the gene matches: 12. This CDR3 has 16 amino acids. This CDR3 reads CASSLEGLTGLRGYTF. The CDR3 nucleotides read TGCGCCAGCAGCTTGGAGGGGTTGACAGGGCTGCGTGGCTACACCTTC.

The rearrangement links TRBV7-9 to TRBJ2-5; TRBD1 agrees at 11 bases. This CDR3 has 15 amino acids. The germline CDR1 and CDR2 sequences are SEHNR and FQNEAQ (reference sequence). V shed 7 bases and J 2 bases; nucleotides not matched to a gene: 6. CDR3 protein: CASTSDRGPQETQYF. CDR3 sequence (DNA): TGTGCCAGCACCTCGGACAGGGGGCCTCAAGAGACCCAGTACTTC.

The chain recombines TRBV5-5 with TRBJ1-1, with 8 nucleotides matching TRBD1. Germline trimming cut 4 bases from V and 7 bases from J; bases unmatched to any gene: 15. CDR1 is SGHKS, CDR2 YYEKEE, per germline (reference sequence). The CDR3 has 16 residues. The CDR3 is CASSKTSMTGEGEAFF. The DNA for the CDR3 is TGTGCCAGCAGCAAGACAAGTATGACAGGGGAGGGTGAAGCTTTCTTT.

The rearrangement joins TRBV27 to TRBJ2-7, with unresolved D. The V gene lost 1 base and the J gene lost 4 bases, with 11 bases spanning the gap. The CDR3 spans 14 residues. The germline V gene has CDR1 MNHEY and CDR2 SMNVEV (reference sequence). The CDR3 nucleotides read TGTGCCAGCAGTTTATACCCACTGACTTACGAGCAGTACTTC. This codes for CASSLYPLTYEQYF.

The chain carries TRBV7-2 and TRBJ2-3, with D hard to call. Deletions cut 6 bases from V and 5 bases from J, with 9 bases between. Germline assignment: CDR1 SGHTA and CDR2 FQGNSA. The CDR3 is 12 residues long. The CDR3 DNA reads as TGTGCCAGCAGTATAGTGAGAGATACGCAGTATTTT. It translates to CASSIVRDTQYF.

The J gene is TRBJ1-1, the V gene TRBV7-9, with a tentative D call TRBD1 (5 bases). The CDR3 is 15 residues long. The V end was cut by 3 bases, the J end by 1 base, with 12 bases between. The germline CDR1 and CDR2 sequences are SEHNR and FQNEAQ (reference sequence). As DNA, the CDR3 is TGTGCCAGCAGCTTTGCGGGGGGAAAGAACACTGAAGCTTTCTTT. This translates into CASSFAGGKNTEAFF. The full variable domain, in which reference TRBV7-9 and TRBJ1-1 provide the parts outside the CDR3, is DTGVSQNPRHKITKRGQNVTFRCDPISEHNRLYWYRQTLGQGPEFLTYFQNEAQLEKSRLLSDRFSAERPKGSFSTLEIQRTEQGDSAMYLCASSFAGGKNTEAFFGQGTRLTVV.

This clone appeared once. The CDR3 region has the DNA TGCGCCAGCACGGATAGGGGGAGCACAGATACGCAGTATTTT. This sequence encodes CASTDRGSTDTQYF. The chain combines TRBV5-1 with TRBJ2-3, with a tentative D call TRBD1 (6 bases). V was pared by 6 bases and J by 0 bases, with 11 bases between. The CDR3 extends over 14 amino acids. The germline gives CDR1 SGHRS, CDR2 YFSETQ.

The chain uses TRBV5-1 and TRBJ2-7; D not resolved. Germline V CDR1 and CDR2: SGHRS, YFSETQ. The CDR3 has 12 amino acids. Trimming pared 4 bases from V and 3 bases from J, leaving 8 bases between. The DNA of the CDR3 is TGCGCCAGCAGCGAGGATGGCTACGAGCAGTACTTC. Protein sequence: CASSEDGYEQYF.

The V call is TRBV6-5, the J call TRBJ2-5; TRBD1 matches at 7 bases. The CDR3 spans 16 residues. Germline CDR1 MNHEY, CDR2 SVGAGI. Trimming removed 2 bases from V and 2 bases from J; junction bases left unmatched: 8. CDR3 nucleotides: TGTGCCAGCAGTTACGGTCTAAAGGGGGCTCAAGAGACCCAGTACTTC. It specifies CASSYGLKGAQETQYF.

J is TRBJ2-1 and V is TRBV6-5; possibly TRBD1 for D (6 bases). The germline CDR1 and CDR2 sequences are MNHEY and SVGAGI. V lost 0 bases and J 9 bases, leaving 12 bases between the germline ends. This CDR3 contains 14 residues. The CDR3 coding sequence is TGTGCCAGCAGTTACTCGAGGACAGATGGTGAGCAGTTCTTC. This codes for CASSYSRTDGEQFF.

The rearrangement links TRBV6-1 to TRBJ1-5; 7 nucleotides match TRBD1. The CDR3 runs 14 residues. V lost 4 bases to trimming and J lost 0 bases; unmatched junction nucleotides: 0. Germline assignment: CDR1 MNHNS and CDR2 SASEGT. This CDR3 reads CASSGDSSNQPQHF. CDR3 in DNA: TGTGCCAGCAGTGGGGACAGTAGCAATCAGCCCCAGCATTTT.

V and J are TRBV19 and TRBJ2-2; a possible D gene is TRBD2 (7 bases). Germline loops: CDR1 LNHDA, CDR2 SQIVND (reference sequence). Trimming stripped 6 bases from V and 10 bases from J, with 12 bases between. This CDR3 contains 12 residues. The CDR3 is CASSSGGLELFF. The DNA for the CDR3 is TGTGCCAGTAGCTCCGGGGGGCTGGAGCTGTTTTTT.

The chain combines TRBV29-1 with TRBJ2-1, with 13 bases fitting TRBD2. Trimming at V came to 7 bases and at J to 8 bases, leaving 11 bases not matched to a gene. From germline, CDR1 is SQVTM and CDR2 ANQGSEA. The CDR3 loop spans 15 amino acids. In DNA, the CDR3 is TGCAGCGCCCTCGGGACTAGCGGGAACTTCGATGAGCAGTTCTTC. Its translation: CSALGTSGNFDEQFF.

In its sample, this clone was seen once. This chain connects TRBV9 to TRBJ1-5, with a possible D match to TRBD1 (5 bases). V was pared by 4 bases and J by 6 bases, with 17 bases between. This CDR3 is 15 amino acids long. Germline V gene sequence: CDR1 SGDLS, CDR2 YYNGEE. CDR3 residues: CASSPAGGAAQPQHF. CDR3 in DNA: TGTGCCAGCAGCCCTGCGGGAGGGGCGGCTCAGCCCCAGCATTTT.

This chain links TRBV28 with TRBJ1-1; D is unresolved. Trimming stripped 4 bases from V and 0 bases from J, with 12 bases between. Germline V gene lookup returns CDR1 MDHEN and CDR2 SYDVKM. The CDR3 has 15 amino acids. The DNA for the CDR3 is TGTGCCAGCAGTTCGGGGAGAGAACTGAACACTGAAGCTTTCTTT. This codes for CASSSGRELNTEAFF.

This chain uses TRBV2 with TRBJ1-4, with D uncertain. Trimming took off 5 bases at V and 5 bases at J, with 9 bases between the two ends. This CDR3 has 13 amino acids. Germline CDR1 reads SNHLY; CDR2 reads FYNNEI. CDR3 sequence (DNA): TGTGCCAGCAGTTCAGGCACAAATGAAAAACTGTTTTTT. As protein: CASSSGTNEKLFF. Together with reference TRBV2 and TRBJ1-4, the CDR3 gives the full variable domain: EPEVTQTPSHQVTQMGQEVILRCVPISNHLYFYWYRQILGQKVEFLVSFYNNEISEKSEIFDDQFSVERPDGSNFTLKIRSTKLEDSAMYFCASSSGTNEKLFFGSGTQLSVL.

The CDR3 region has the DNA TGTGCCAGCAGTGAACACGGTTATAATTCACCCCTCCACTTT. It codes for CASSEHGYNSPLHF. The chain employs TRBV6-1 and TRBJ1-6, with unresolved D. Germline lookup yields CDR1 MNHNS and CDR2 SASEGT. The CDR3 length is 14 residues. Trimming pared 2 bases from V and 4 bases from J, leaving 6 bases between.